The rows below give T cell receptor beta chains drawn from one sample of a study of CD8+ T cells in alopecia areata. Clones were read by immunoSEQ multiplex PCR, and TCRdb kept only the in-frame ones, dropping some. The sample lists under 250,000 clones, about 61% seen once, with nearly 5% in the top ten. The sample taken for sequencing was CD8+ T cells sorted from blood. Receptors originate from a human donor in good health. Each CDR3 is given with its conserved first and last residue. A D gene is named only where the DNA matches it firmly. Rows give clone size only sometimes, using once, few, many, or a class for an expanded clone.

d_call	v_call	j_call	clone_size	cdr3_length	cdr3_nt	cdr3_aa
.	TRBV2	TRBJ1-2	.	13	TGTGCCAGCAGTGAAAAGAATAACTATGGCTACACCTTC	CASSEKNNYGYTF
TRBD2	TRBV11-2	TRBJ2-3	.	16	TGTGCCAGCAGCTTAGATCCCCTAGCGGGGTCAGATACGCAGTATTTT	CASSLDPLAGSDTQYF
.	TRBV6-5	TRBJ1-6	.	12	TGTGCCAGCAGTTACTGGGGGTCACCCCTCCACTTT	CASSYWGSPLHF
.	TRBV30	TRBJ1-2	few	13	TGTGCCTGGAGTGTTCAGGGGAGGCCTGGCTACACCTTC	CAWSVQGRPGYTF
TRBD1	TRBV27	TRBJ2-2	.	13	TGTGCCAGCAGTGACAGGGCTACCGGGGAGCTGTTTTTT	CASSDRATGELFF
.	TRBV4-1	TRBJ2-4	once	19	TGCGCCAGCAGCCAAGATCTAAGTGGGGCAGGGGAAGGGGGATCGGTTCAGTACTTC	CASSQDLSGAGEGGSVQYF
.	TRBV29-1	TRBJ2-1	.	11	TGCAGCGTTGACAACTACAATGAGCAGTTCTTC	CSVDNYNEQFF
.	TRBV29-1	TRBJ2-1	.	13	TGCAGCGTTGAAGGCCCCAGGGGCGATGAGCAGTTCTTC	CSVEGPRGDEQFF
TRBD1	TRBV7-6	TRBJ1-1	few	16	TGTGCCAGCAGCATCGGGACAGGGGCTACGAACACTGAAGCTTTCTTT	CASSIGTGATNTEAFF
.	TRBV2	TRBJ2-2	.	14	TGTGCCAGCGCAGGGGGGCTGGACACCGGGGAGCTGTTTTTT	CASAGGLDTGELFF
TRBD2	TRBV9	TRBJ2-7	.	15	TGTGCCAGCAGCGCCGTTGGGCTAGCGGGCTACGAGCAGTACTTC	CASSAVGLAGYEQYF
TRBD1	TRBV4-1	TRBJ2-3	.	15	TGCGCCAGCAGCCAAGAGGACAGGGAGACAGATACGCAGTATTTT	CASSQEDRETDTQYF
TRBD1	TRBV29-1	TRBJ2-4	.	12	TGCAGCGTTGCGGCAGGGGGCAACATTCAGTACTTC	CSVAAGGNIQYF